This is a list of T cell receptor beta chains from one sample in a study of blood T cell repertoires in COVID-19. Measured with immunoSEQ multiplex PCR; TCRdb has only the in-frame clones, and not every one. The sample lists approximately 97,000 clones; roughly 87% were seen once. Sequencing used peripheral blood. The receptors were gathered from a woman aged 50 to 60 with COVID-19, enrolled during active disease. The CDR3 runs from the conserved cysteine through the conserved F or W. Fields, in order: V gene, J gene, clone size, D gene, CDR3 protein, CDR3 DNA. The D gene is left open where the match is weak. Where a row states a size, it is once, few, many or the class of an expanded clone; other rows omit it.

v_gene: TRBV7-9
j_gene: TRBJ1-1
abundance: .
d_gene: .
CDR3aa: CASRYRVGTEAFF
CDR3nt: TGTGCCAGCAGGTACAGGGTCGGCACTGAAGCTTTCTTT

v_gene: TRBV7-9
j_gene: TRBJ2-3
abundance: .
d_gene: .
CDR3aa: CASSSREAGATGTQYF
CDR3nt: TGTGCCAGCAGCTCCCGGGAGGCGGGGGCCACAGGTACGCAGTATTTT

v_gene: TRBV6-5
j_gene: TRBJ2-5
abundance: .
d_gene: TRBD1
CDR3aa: CASSLRDRVQETQYF
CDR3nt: TGTGCCAGCAGCCTCCGGGACAGGGTCCAAGAGACCCAGTACTTC

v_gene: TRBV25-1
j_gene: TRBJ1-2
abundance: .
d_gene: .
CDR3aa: CASSDPSGALYGYTF
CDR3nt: TGTGCCAGCAGTGACCCGAGCGGGGCGCTCTATGGCTACACCTTC

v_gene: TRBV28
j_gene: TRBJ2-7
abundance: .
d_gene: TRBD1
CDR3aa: CASKDRAYEQYF
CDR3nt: TGTGCCAGCAAGGACAGGGCTTACGAGCAGTACTTC

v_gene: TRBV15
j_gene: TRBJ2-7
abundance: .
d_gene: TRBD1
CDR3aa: CATSRTGVSGEQYF
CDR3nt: TGTGCCACCAGCAGGACAGGGGTTTCTGGGGAGCAGTACTTC

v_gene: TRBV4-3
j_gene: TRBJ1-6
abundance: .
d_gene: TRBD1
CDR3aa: CASSFRQGDNSPLHF
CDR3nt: TGCGCCAGCAGCTTCCGACAGGGAGATAATTCACCCCTCCACTTT

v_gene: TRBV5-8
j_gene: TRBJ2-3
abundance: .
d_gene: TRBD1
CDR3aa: CASSLEVRDRFTDTQYF
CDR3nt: TGTGCCAGCAGCTTGGAAGTACGGGACAGGTTCACAGATACGCAGTATTTT

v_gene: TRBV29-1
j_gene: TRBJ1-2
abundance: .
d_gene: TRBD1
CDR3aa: CSGDRDRDYGYTF
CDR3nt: TGCAGCGGCGACCGGGACAGAGACTATGGCTACACCTTC

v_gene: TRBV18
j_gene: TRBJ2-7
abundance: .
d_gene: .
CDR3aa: CASSPPTGTSYEQYF
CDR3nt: TGTGCCAGCTCACCACCTACAGGGACCTCCTACGAGCAGTACTTC

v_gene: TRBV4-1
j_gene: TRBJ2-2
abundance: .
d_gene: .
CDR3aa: CASSQGMGSISSGELFF
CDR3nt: TGCGCCAGCAGCCAAGGAATGGGCTCGATCAGTTCCGGGGAGCTGTTTTTT

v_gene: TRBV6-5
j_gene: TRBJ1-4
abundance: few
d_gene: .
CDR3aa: CASRRTAGGEKLFF
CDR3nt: TGTGCCAGCAGGAGGACCGCGGGAGGGGAAAAACTGTTTTTT

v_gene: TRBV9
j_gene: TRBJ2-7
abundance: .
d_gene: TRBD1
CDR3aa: CASSTGQGAQYEQYF
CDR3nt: TGTGCCAGCAGCACGGGACAGGGGGCGCAATACGAGCAGTACTTC

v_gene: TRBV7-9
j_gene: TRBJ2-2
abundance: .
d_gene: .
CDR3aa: CASSLDRELFF
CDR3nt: TGTGCCAGCAGCTTAGACAGGGAGCTGTTTTTT

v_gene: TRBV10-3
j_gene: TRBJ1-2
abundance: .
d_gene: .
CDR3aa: CAISEGQGYGYTF
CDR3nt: TGTGCCATCAGTGAGGGTCAGGGTTATGGCTACACCTTC

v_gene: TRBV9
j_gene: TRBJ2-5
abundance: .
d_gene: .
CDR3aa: CASSLRLEVSVETQYF
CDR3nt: TGTGCCAGCAGCTTACGACTAGAGGTGTCTGTCGAGACCCAGTACTTC

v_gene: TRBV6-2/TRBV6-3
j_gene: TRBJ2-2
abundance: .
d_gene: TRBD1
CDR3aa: CASSSDRGSANTGELFF
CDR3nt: TGTGCCAGCAGTTCGGACAGGGGGTCGGCGAACACCGGGGAGCTGTTTTTT

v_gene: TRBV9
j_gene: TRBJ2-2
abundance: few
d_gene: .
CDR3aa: CASSFQRGTGELFF
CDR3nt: TGTGCCAGCAGCTTCCAAAGGGGCACCGGGGAGCTGTTTTTT

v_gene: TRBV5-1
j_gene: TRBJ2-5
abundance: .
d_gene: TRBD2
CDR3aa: CASSLSSGGQETQYF
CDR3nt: TGCGCCAGCAGCTTGTCTAGCGGGGGTCAAGAGACCCAGTACTTC

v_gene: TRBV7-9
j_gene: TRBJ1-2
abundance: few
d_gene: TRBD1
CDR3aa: CASRSGTEYGYTF
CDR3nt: TGTGCCAGCAGGAGTGGGACAGAGTATGGCTACACCTTC

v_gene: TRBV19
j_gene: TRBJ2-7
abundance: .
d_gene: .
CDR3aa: CASSTSGSEQYF
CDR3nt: TGTGCCAGTAGTACCTCGGGTTCCGAGCAGTACTTC

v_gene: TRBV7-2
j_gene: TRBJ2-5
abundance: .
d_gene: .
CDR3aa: CASSPSGGWTETQYF
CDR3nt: TGTGCCAGCAGCCCTTCCGGGGGTTGGACGGAGACCCAGTACTTC

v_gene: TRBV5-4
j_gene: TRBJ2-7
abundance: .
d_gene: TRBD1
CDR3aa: CASSLSGQGDYEQYF
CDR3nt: TGTGCCAGCAGCTTGAGTGGGCAGGGGGACTACGAGCAGTACTTC

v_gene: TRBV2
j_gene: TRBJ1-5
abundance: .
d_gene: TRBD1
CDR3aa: CASSVGDRATNQPQHF
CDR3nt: TGTGCCAGCAGTGTCGGGGACAGGGCCACCAATCAGCCCCAGCATTTT

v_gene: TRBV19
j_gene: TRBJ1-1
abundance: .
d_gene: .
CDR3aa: CASSTAATEAFF
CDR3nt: TGTGCCAGTAGTACCGCCGCGACAGAAGCTTTCTTT

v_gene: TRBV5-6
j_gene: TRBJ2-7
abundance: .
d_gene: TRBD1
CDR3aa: CASSFRDRGPHEQYF
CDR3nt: TGTGCCAGCAGCTTCCGGGACAGGGGTCCCCACGAGCAGTACTTC

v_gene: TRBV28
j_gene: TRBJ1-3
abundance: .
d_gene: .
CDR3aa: CASSPGSGNTIYF
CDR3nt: TGTGCCAGCAGCCCAGGCTCTGGAAACACCATATATTTT

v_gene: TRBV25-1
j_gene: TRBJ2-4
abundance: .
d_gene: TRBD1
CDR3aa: CASSVTGGNIQYF
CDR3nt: TGTGCCAGCAGTGTTACAGGGGGGAACATTCAGTACTTC

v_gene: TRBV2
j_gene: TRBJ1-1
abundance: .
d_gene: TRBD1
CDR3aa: CASGRGLDTEAFF
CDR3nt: TGTGCCAGCGGCAGGGGGCTGGACACTGAAGCTTTCTTT